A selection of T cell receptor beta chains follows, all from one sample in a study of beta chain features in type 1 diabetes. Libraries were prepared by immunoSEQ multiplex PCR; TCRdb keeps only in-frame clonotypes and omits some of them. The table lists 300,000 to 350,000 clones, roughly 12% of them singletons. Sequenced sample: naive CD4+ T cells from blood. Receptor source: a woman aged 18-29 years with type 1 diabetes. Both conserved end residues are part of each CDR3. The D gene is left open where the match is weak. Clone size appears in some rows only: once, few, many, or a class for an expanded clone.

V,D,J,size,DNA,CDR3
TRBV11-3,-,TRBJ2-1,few,TGTGCCAGCAGCTCGAGCTCCTACAATGAGCAGTTCTTC,CASSSSSYNEQFF
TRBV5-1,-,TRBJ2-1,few,TGCGCCAGCAGCTTGGTTTCAGATTACAATGAGCAGTTCTTC,CASSLVSDYNEQFF
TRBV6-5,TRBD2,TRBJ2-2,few,TGTGCCAGCAGTTACGGCGGGAGAAACACCGGGGAGCTGTTTTTT,CASSYGGRNTGELFF
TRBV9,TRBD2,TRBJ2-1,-,TGTGCCAGCAGCGTAGTGGGCGGGAGGGGTCTCAATGAGCAGTTCTTC,CASSVVGGRGLNEQFF
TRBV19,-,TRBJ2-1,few,TGTGCCAGTAGGCCCCAGGCAATTACCTACAATGAGCAGTTCTTC,CASRPQAITYNEQFF
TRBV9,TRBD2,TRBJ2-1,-,TGTGCCAGCAGCGTCGGGCCTAGCGGGAGAGGGGGCAATGAGCAGTTCTTC,CASSVGPSGRGGNEQFF
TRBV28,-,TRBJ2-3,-,TGTGCCAGCCCACCCCCCACCCCCCCACGGGAGACTCAAACAGATACGCAGTATTTT,CASPPPTPPRETQTDTQYF
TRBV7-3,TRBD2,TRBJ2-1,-,TGTGCCAGCAGCTTAAATAGAGGGGCGGGCCGGGGGGATTACAATGAGCAGTTCTTC,CASSLNRGAGRGDYNEQFF
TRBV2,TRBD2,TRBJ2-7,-,TGTGCCAGTCTAGCGGATTACTCCTACGAGCAGTACTTC,CASLADYSYEQYF
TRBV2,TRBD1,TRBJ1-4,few,TGTGCCAGCAAGAACGAGATGGGACAGGGGAATGAAAAACTGTTTTTT,CASKNEMGQGNEKLFF
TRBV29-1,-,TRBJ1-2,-,TGCAGCGTTGGTTTAGGGACAAATTCCTATGGCTACACCTTC,CSVGLGTNSYGYTF
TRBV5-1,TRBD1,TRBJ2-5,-,TGCGCCAGCAGCACCCAACCCAGGGACAGCGGAGAGACCCAGTACTTC,CASSTQPRDSGETQYF
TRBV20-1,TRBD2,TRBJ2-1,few,TGCAGTGCCGTCCCCCGGACTAGTCAGTTCTTC,CSAVPRTSQFF
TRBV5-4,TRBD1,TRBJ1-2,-,TGTGCCAGCAGCCCCGGGACAGGGGGCAATGGCTACACCTTC,CASSPGTGGNGYTF
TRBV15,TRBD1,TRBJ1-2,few,TGTGCCACCAGCATTTCCGGACAGGGGGCGCGTGGTGGCTACACCTTC,CATSISGQGARGGYTF
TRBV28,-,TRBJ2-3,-,TGTGCCAGCAGACAGGACCATACGCAGTATTTT,CASRQDHTQYF
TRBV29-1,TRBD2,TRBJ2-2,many,TGCAGCGCCAGCGGGAGGACCGGGGAGCTGTTTTTT,CSASGRTGELFF
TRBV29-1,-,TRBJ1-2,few,TGCAGCGTTGAGACAGGTTGGGTCCCCTATGGCTACACCTTC,CSVETGWVPYGYTF
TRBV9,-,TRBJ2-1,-,TGTGCCAGCAGCGTAGGAAGTAGCAACAATGAGCAGTTCTTC,CASSVGSSNNEQFF
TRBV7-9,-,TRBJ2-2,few,TGTGCCAGCAGCGGAAGCGCAGGGTCGCCCGGGGAGCTGTTTTTT,CASSGSAGSPGELFF
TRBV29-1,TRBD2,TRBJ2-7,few,TGCAGCGTCGCGCTAGCGCCGGGGGGGGAGCAGTACTTC,CSVALAPGGEQYF
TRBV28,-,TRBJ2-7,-,TGTGCCAGCAGGGCCCTGTACGAGCAGTACTTC,CASRALYEQYF
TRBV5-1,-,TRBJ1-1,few,TGCGCCAGCAGCTTGGGACAAGACACTGAAGCTTTCTTT,CASSLGQDTEAFF
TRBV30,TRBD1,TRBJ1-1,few,TGTGCCAGAAAGGGGGACAGTGGCACTGAAGCTTTCTTT,CARKGDSGTEAFF
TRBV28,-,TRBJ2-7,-,TGTGCCAGCAGCAGGGGTGCCTACGAGCAGTACTTC,CASSRGAYEQYF
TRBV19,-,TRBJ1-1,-,TGTGCCAGTAACCAACGGGGGGACACTGAAGCTTTCTTT,CASNQRGDTEAFF
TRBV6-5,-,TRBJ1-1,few,TGTGCCAGCACCCAGGGCCGTCAGGTATGGACTGAAGCTTTCTTT,CASTQGRQVWTEAFF
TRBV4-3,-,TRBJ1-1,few,TGCGCCAGCAGCCAAGATGTAGGGGCCACTGAAGCTTTCTTT,CASSQDVGATEAFF
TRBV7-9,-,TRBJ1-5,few,TGTGCCAGCAGCCCGGGGGACGGGTACAATCAGCCCCAGCATTTT,CASSPGDGYNQPQHF
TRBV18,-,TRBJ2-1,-,TGTGCCAGCTCACCACTCCCGGGGGACCCCACCTACTACAATGAGCAGTTCTTC,CASSPLPGDPTYYNEQFF
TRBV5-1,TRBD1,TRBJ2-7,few,TGCGCCAGCAGCTTGTACGGGACAGGGGCCTACGAGCAGTACTTC,CASSLYGTGAYEQYF
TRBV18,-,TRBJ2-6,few,TGTGCCAGCCCACGCGGCGTTCGGTCTGGGGCCAACGTCCTGACTTTC,CASPRGVRSGANVLTF
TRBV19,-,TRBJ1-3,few,TGTGCCAGTACCACCGACAGCTCTGGAAACACCATATATTTT,CASTTDSSGNTIYF
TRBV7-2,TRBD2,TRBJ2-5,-,TGTGCCAGCAGCTTTCGGGGAGGGACTGAAGAGACCCAGTACTTC,CASSFRGGTEETQYF
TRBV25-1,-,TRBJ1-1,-,TGTGCCAGCAGTGAATATAGAGGAGGGAACGCTGAAGCTTTCTTT,CASSEYRGGNAEAFF
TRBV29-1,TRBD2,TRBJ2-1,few,TGCAGCGTCCCACTTACCGGGACTAGCGGCCTCCGTTCCTACAATGAGCAGTTCTTC,CSVPLTGTSGLRSYNEQFF
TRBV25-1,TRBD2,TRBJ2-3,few,TGTGCCAGCAGTGAATTCAGCGGGAGGGGACTTGGAGATACGCAGTATTTT,CASSEFSGRGLGDTQYF
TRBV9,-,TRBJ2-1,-,TGTGCCAGCAGCGACGGTTCTCCCTCCTACAATGAGCAGTTCTTC,CASSDGSPSYNEQFF
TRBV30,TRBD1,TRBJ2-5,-,TGTGCCTGGAATCGACAGGGCCCGGAGACCCAGTACTTC,CAWNRQGPETQYF
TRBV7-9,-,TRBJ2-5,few,TGTGCCAGCAGCCGAGAGGAGGAGACCCAGTACTTC,CASSREEETQYF
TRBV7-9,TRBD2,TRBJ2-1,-,TGTGCCAGCAGCCCCAGACTAGCGGGATGGAATGAGCAGTTCTTC,CASSPRLAGWNEQFF
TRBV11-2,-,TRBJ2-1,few,TGTGCCAGCAGCTTAGATGGGCCCTCCAATGAGCAGTTCTTC,CASSLDGPSNEQFF
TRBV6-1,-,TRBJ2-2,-,TGTGCCAGCGGACTGACCCAAACCGGGGAGCTGTTTTTT,CASGLTQTGELFF
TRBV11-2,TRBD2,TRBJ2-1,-,TGTGCCAGCAGCGTAATAGCGGGAGGGCTGGATGAGCAGTTCTTC,CASSVIAGGLDEQFF
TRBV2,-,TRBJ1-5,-,TGTGCCAGCGTCCGCGAGAGGGCAGGTCAGCCCCAGCATTTT,CASVRERAGQPQHF
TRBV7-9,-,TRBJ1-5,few,TGTGCCAGCAGCGATTCAGGGGAACAGGGCTATAGCAATCAGCCCCAGCATTTT,CASSDSGEQGYSNQPQHF
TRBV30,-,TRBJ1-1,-,TGTGCCTGGAGCGAAGGGGGGAACACTGAAGCTTTCTTT,CAWSEGGNTEAFF
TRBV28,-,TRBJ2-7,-,TGTGCCAGCAAGGCGGCCTCGGTCTCCTACGAGCAGTACTTC,CASKAASVSYEQYF
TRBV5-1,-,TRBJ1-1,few,TGCGCCAGCAGCTTGTCAGGGTTGATGAACACTGAAGCTTTCTTT,CASSLSGLMNTEAFF